The 6 T cell receptor beta chains listed next were all sequenced from one sample in a study of T cell responses to AZD1222 COVID-19 vaccine. Sequencing was performed with immunoSEQ multiplex PCR; in TCRdb, only in-frame clones are kept and a portion is missing. The table has some 140,000 clones, about 94% seen once. Sequences were derived from peripheral blood, sampled on day 0 of AZD1222 vaccination. The source of these receptors is an adult in good health.

The chain joins TRBV3-1 (or the pseudogene TRBV3-2) to TRBJ1-2; 9 bases line up with TRBD1. The J segment lost 0 bases and the V segment lost 2 bases, leaving 7 bases of the junction unmatched. The germline V gene has CDR1 LGHDT and CDR2 YNNKEL (reference sequence). The CDR3 spans 17 residues. The CDR3 sequence: CASSQHNRGPTNYGYTF. The CDR3 coding sequence is TGTGCCAGCAGCCAACACAACAGGGGGCCCACTAACTATGGCTACACCTTC.

The chain uses TRBV20-1 and TRBJ1-2; D is uncertain. From germline, CDR1 is DFQATT and CDR2 SNEGSKA (reference sequence). The CDR3 length is 10 residues. V was cut by 3 bases and J by 6 bases, with 5 bases left in between. The CDR3 loop reads CSARPNGYTF. Here the CDR3 DNA reads TGCAGTGCTAGGCCCAATGGCTACACCTTC.

The chain combines TRBV3-1 (or the pseudogene TRBV3-2) with TRBJ1-4; D uncertain. The V end was cut by 4 bases, the J end by 4 bases, with 10 bases between. This CDR3 is built from 14 residues. Germline CDR1 LGHDT, CDR2 YNNKEL (reference sequence). CDR3 residues: CASSRRANNEKLFF. In DNA form, the CDR3 reads TGTGCCAGCAGCCGACGGGCCAATAATGAAAAACTGTTTTTT.

This clone was seen a single time. The rearrangement joins TRBV20-1 to TRBJ2-7; the D gene could be TRBD1 or TRBD2 (5 bases each). This CDR3 is built from 11 residues. The germline V gene has CDR1 DFQATT and CDR2 SNEGSKA (reference sequence). Trimming stripped 5 bases from V and 7 bases from J, with 12 bases between. The CDR3 DNA is TGCAGTGCTTACGGGACGATAGAGCAGTACTTC. It translates to CSAYGTIEQYF.

The rearrangement links TRBV19 to TRBJ2-6; D might be TRBD1 (6 bases). CDR3 length: 16 amino acids. Germline CDR1 LNHDA, CDR2 SQIVND (reference sequence). V lost 7 bases and J 2 bases, leaving 15 bases between the germline ends. The CDR3 sequence is CASTRTDITGANVLTF. The CDR3 nucleotides are TGTGCCAGTACCAGGACAGATATCACTGGGGCCAACGTCCTGACTTTC.

This clone showed up just a few times. J is TRBJ2-6 and V is TRBV14; D unresolved. V lost 4 bases and J lost 4, with 11 bases in between. The length of the CDR3 is 15 residues. Germline CDR1 is SGHDN and CDR2 is FVKESK. CDR3 sequence (DNA): TGTGCCAGCAGCCCCTTTCCCCTGGGGGCCAACGTCCTGACTTTC. Its protein product is CASSPFPLGANVLTF.